Following are 10 T cell receptor beta chains from one sample sequenced in a study of blood T cell repertoires in COVID-19. Clones were read by immunoSEQ multiplex PCR, and TCRdb kept only the in-frame ones, dropping some. The repertoire holds more than 250,000 clones, around 86% seen once, with over 9.5% in the top ten. The source material was PBMCs or T cells enriched from blood (not recorded which). These receptors all stem from a woman younger than 30 who had recovered from COVID-19.

The chain recombines TRBV10-3 with TRBJ2-3, with D uncertain. The V end lost 0 bases, the J end lost 3 bases, and 7 bases lay between the germline ends. CDR1 and CDR2 from the germline V gene are ENHRY and SYGVKD. The CDR3 runs 14 residues. The CDR3 sequence: CAISESQKTDTQYF. The CDR3, as DNA: TGTGCCATCAGTGAGTCGCAGAAGACAGATACGCAGTATTTT.

The J gene is TRBJ1-3, the V gene TRBV6-5; 7 nucleotides match TRBD1. With 6 bases clipped from V and 0 bases from J, the junction kept 5 bases outside the gene matches. Germline values: CDR1 MNHEY, CDR2 SVGAGI. The CDR3 is 15 amino acids. CDR3 amino acids: CASSRTGDSGNTIYF. Written as DNA, the CDR3 is TGTGCCAGCAGCAGAACAGGGGACTCTGGAAACACCATATATTTT.

The chain employs TRBV30 and TRBJ1-2, with D possibly matching TRBD1 (6 bases). Germline V gene lookup returns CDR1 GTSNPN and CDR2 SVGIG (reference sequence). The CDR3 is 11 amino acids. The CDR3 nucleotides are TGTGCAGGGGGAGTTCTCTATGGCTACACCTTC. Translation gives CAGGVLYGYTF.

V and J are TRBV15 and TRBJ1-4, with 7 bases aligning to TRBD1. With 3 bases clipped from V and 4 bases from J, the junction kept 2 bases outside the gene matches. Germline values: CDR1 LNHNV, CDR2 YYDKDF (reference sequence). CDR3 length: 14 amino acids. The DNA for the CDR3 is TGTGCCACCAGCAGCAGGGGGTATAATGAAAAACTGTTTTTT. Amino acid sequence: CATSSRGYNEKLFF.

The J gene is TRBJ1-6, the V gene TRBV18, with 7 bases matching TRBD1. The CDR3 spans 13 residues. Looked up from germline, CDR1 is KGHSH and CDR2 is LQKENI. J gave up 6 bases and V 10 bases, and 6 bases lay outside the gene matches. The CDR3 DNA reads as TGTGCCACCCTAAGGGACAGTAATTCACCCCTCCACTTT. Protein: CATLRDSNSPLHF.

V usage is TRBV5-6 and J usage is TRBJ1-1; D gene unclear. The CDR3 length is 13 residues. Germline-derived CDR1 and CDR2 are SGHDT and YYEEEE. Trimming took 0 bases from V and 8 from J, leaving 11 bases between them. The CDR3 loop is CASSLASGIEAFF. The CDR3 nucleotides are TGTGCCAGCAGCTTGGCCTCGGGGATAGAAGCTTTCTTT.

In its sample, this clone was seen a few times. The chain employs TRBV29-1 and TRBJ2-2; TRBD2 matches at 10 bases. Losses at the gene ends were 7 bases for V and 5 bases for J; bases not matched to a gene: 13. Germline values: CDR1 SQVTM, CDR2 ANQGSEA. There are 16 residues in the CDR3. The CDR3 region is CSGCGLAGDRTGELFF. The CDR3 region has the DNA TGCAGCGGCTGTGGGCTAGCGGGAGATAGAACCGGGGAGCTGTTTTTT.

The chain recombines TRBV5-1 with TRBJ2-5, with 11 bases matching TRBD1. CDR1 and CDR2 (germline): SGHRS, YFSETQ. The CDR3 has 16 residues. V lost 4 bases and J lost 4; bases outside the gene matches: 9. The CDR3 spells CASSPGTGGMLETQYF. CDR3 DNA sequence: TGCGCCAGCAGCCCCGGGACAGGGGGTATGTTAGAGACCCAGTACTTC.

The J gene is TRBJ1-2, the V gene TRBV7-2; tentatively, D is TRBD1 (6 bases). Trimming left V 1 base short and J 4 bases short, with 25 bases between. This CDR3 has 19 residues. Germline lookup yields CDR1 SGHTA and CDR2 FQGNSA. In DNA form, the CDR3 reads TGTGCCAGCAGCTTAGGTGGTTTCCGGGACACCCAATTAATCTATGGCTACACCTTC. Protein: CASSLGGFRDTQLIYGYTF.

The table lists this clone with a count of one. This chain links TRBV7-3 with TRBJ2-1, with 8 bases that match TRBD1. Per germline, CDR1 SGHTA and CDR2 FQGTGA. The CDR3 sequence is 13 residues long. J gave up 6 bases and V 5 bases, and 3 bases lay outside the gene matches. This CDR3 is CASSSGQGNEQFF. The CDR3 bases are TGTGCCAGCAGCAGCGGACAGGGCAATGAGCAGTTCTTC.